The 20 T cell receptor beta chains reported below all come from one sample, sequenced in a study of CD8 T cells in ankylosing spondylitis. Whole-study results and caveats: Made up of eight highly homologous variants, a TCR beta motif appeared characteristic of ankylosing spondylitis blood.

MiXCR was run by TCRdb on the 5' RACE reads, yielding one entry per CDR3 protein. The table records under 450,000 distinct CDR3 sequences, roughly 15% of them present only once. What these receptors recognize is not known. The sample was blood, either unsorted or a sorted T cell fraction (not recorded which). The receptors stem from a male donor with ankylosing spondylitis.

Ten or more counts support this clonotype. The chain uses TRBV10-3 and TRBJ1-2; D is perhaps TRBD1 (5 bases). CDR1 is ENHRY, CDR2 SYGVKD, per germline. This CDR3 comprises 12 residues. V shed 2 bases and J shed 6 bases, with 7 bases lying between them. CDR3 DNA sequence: TGTGCCATCAGTGAGGCAGGGCATGGCTACACCTTC. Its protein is CAISEAGHGYTF.

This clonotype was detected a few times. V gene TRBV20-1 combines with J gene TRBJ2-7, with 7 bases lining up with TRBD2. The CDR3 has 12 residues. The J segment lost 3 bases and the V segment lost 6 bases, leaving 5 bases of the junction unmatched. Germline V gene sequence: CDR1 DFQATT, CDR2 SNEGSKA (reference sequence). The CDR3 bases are TGCAGTGCCCCCGGGAGGTACTACGAGCAGTACTTC. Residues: CSAPGRYYEQYF.

This CDR3 is CASKKGLAGSSYEQYF. In nucleotides, the CDR3 is TGTGCCAGCAAAAAAGGACTAGCGGGAAGCTCCTACGAGCAGTACTTC. The V and J genes are TRBV6-1 and TRBJ2-7; TRBD2 matches at 12 bases. V trimming: 7 bases; J trimming: 0 bases; junction bases outside the gene matches: 7. The V gene's germline CDR1 is MNHNS and CDR2 SASEGT. This CDR3 contains 16 residues.

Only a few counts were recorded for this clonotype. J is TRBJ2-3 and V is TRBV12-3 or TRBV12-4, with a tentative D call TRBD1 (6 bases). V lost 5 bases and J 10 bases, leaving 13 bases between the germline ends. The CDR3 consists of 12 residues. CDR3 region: CASSIDQGSQYF. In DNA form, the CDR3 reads TGTGCCAGCAGTATAGACCAGGGGTCGCAGTATTTT.

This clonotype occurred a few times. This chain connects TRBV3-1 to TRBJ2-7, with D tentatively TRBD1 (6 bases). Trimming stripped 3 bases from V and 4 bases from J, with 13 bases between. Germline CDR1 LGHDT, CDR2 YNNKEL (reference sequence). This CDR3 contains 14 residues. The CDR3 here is CASSQAGTSYEQYF. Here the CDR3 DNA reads TGTGCCAGCAGCCAGGCCGGGACATCGTACGAGCAGTACTTC.

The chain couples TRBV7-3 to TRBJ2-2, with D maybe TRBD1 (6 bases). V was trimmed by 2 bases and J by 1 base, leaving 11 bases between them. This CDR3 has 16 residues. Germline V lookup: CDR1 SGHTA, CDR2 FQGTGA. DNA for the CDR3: TGTGCCAGCAGCTTACATCCCAGGGGGAACACCGGGGAGCTGTTTTTT. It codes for CASSLHPRGNTGELFF.

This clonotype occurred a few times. The CDR3 is CASSLEGVYNEQFF. The CDR3, as DNA: TGTGCCAGCAGTTTAGAGGGGGTCTACAATGAGCAGTTCTTC. This chain links TRBV6-5 with TRBJ2-1; TRBD1 is a possible D gene (6 bases). V lost 4 bases and J lost 3, with 10 bases in between. CDR3 length equals 14 residues. Germline CDR1 is MNHEY and CDR2 is SVGAGI.

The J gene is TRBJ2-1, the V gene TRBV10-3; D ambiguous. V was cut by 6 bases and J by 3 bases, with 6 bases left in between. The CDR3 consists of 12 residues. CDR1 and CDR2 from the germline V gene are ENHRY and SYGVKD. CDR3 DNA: TGTGCCATCAGGGACGACTACAATGAGCAGTTCTTC. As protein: CAIRDDYNEQFF.

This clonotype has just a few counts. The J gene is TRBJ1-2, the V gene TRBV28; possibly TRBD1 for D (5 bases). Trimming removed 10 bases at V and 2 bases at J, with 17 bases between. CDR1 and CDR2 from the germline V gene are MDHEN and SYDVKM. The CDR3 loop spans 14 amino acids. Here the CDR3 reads CATDEGRGNYGYTF. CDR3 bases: TGTGCCACCGACGAGGGTAGGGGAAACTATGGCTACACCTTC.

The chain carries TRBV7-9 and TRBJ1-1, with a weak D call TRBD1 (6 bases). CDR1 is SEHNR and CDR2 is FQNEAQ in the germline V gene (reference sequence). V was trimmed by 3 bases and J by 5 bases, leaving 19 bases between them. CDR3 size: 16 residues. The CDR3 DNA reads TGTGCCAGCAGCTTCTCTTCGGGGGGGCTTGGAACTGAAGCTTTCTTT. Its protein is CASSFSSGGLGTEAFF.

The CDR3 here is CASSSGTKDTGELFF. CDR3 nucleotide sequence: TGTGCCAGCAGCTCCGGGACCAAGGACACCGGGGAGCTGTTTTTT. This rearrangement joins TRBV11-2 to TRBJ2-2, with D tentatively TRBD1 or TRBD2 (5 bases each). The CDR3 covers 15 residues. From germline, CDR1 is SGHAT and CDR2 FQNNGV. The germline V and J ends were trimmed by 4 bases and 3 bases, with 12 bases remaining between them.

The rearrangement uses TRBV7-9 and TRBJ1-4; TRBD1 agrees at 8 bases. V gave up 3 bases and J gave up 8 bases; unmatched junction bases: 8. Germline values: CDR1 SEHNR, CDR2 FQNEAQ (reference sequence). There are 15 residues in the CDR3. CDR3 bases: TGTGCCAGCAGCTTCCAGACAGGGGCCGGGGAAAAACTGTTTTTT. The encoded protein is CASSFQTGAGEKLFF.

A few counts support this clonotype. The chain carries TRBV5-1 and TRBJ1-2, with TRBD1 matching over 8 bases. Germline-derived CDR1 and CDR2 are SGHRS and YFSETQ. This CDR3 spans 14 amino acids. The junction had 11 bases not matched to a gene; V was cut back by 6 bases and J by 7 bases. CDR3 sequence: CASTTPDRVAGYTF. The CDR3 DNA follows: TGCGCCAGCACTACCCCGGACAGGGTCGCTGGCTACACCTTC. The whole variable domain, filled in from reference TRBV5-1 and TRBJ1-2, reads KAGVTQTPRYLIKTRGQQVTLSCSPISGHRSVSWYQQTPGQGLQFLFEYFSETQRNKGNFPGRFSGRQFSNSRSEMNVSTLELGDSALYLCASTTPDRVAGYTFGSGTRLTVV.

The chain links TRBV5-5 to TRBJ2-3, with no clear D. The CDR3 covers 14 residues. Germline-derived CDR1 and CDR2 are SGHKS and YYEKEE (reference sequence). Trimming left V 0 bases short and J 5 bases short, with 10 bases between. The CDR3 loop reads CASSLGRREDTQYF. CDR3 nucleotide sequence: TGTGCCAGCAGCTTGGGAAGGAGAGAAGATACGCAGTATTTT.

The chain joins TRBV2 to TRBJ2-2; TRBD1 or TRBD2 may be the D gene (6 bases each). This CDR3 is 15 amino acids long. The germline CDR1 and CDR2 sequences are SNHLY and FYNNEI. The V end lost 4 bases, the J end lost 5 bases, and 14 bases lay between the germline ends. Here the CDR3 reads CASSGRGRRTGELFF. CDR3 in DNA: TGTGCCAGCAGTGGCCGGGGGCGCAGGACCGGGGAGCTGTTTTTT.

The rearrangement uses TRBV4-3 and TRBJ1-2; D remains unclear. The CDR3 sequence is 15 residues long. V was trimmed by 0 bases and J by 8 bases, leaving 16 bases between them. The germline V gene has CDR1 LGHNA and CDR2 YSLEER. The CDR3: CASSQDPDPDGGYTF. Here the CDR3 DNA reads TGCGCCAGCAGCCAAGATCCAGACCCCGATGGAGGCTACACCTTC.

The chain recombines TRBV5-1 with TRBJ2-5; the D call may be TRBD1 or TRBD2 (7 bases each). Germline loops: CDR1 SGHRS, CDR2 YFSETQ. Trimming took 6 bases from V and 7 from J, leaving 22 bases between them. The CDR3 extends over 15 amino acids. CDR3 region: CASTLRDRLAGTQYF. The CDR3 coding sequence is TGCGCCAGCACCCTCCGGGACAGACTAGCAGGGACCCAGTACTTC.

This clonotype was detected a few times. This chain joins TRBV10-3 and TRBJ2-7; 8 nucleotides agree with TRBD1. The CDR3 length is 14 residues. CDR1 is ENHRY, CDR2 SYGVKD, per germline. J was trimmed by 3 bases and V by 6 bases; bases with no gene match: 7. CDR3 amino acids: CAISAKGQGYEQYF. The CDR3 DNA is TGTGCCATCAGCGCTAAAGGACAGGGCTACGAGCAGTACTTC.

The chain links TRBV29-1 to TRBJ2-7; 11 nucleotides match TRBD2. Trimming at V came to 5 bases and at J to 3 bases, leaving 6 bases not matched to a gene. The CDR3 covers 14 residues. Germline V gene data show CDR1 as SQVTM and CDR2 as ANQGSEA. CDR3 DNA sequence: TGCAGCGTTAAACCCGGGACTAGCGGCTACGAGCAGTACTTC. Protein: CSVKPGTSGYEQYF.

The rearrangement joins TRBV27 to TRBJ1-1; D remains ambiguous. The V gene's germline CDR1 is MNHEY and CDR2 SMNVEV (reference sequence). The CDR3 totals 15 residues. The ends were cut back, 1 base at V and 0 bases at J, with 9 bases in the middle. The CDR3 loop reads CASSLFSEMNTEAFF. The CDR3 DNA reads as TGTGCCAGCAGTTTATTTTCAGAGATGAACACTGAAGCTTTCTTT.